One TCR beta chain is described in this entry. The entry originates in a study of OX40 agonist ivuxolimab in advanced cancers. Clones were read by immunoSEQ multiplex PCR, and TCRdb kept only the in-frame ones, dropping some. The sample includes fewer than 25,000 clones, roughly 83% of them seen just once. Trimming took 5 bases from V and 3 from J; bases not matched to a gene: 3. The CDR3 is made up of 13 amino acids. The germline V gene has CDR1 MNHEY and CDR2 SVGAGI. This receptor was obtained from an adult with an advanced solid tumor such as melanoma, head and neck, liver or kidney cancer. The chain links TRBV6-5 to TRBJ2-5; 7 nucleotides agree with TRBD1. The source material was CD4+ or CD8+ T cells sorted from blood, sampled in a trial of the OX40 agonist ivuxolimab. This chain's CDR3 is CASSQQGKETQYF. In DNA, the CDR3 is TGTGCCAGCAGTCAACAGGGGAAAGAGACCCAGTACTTC.